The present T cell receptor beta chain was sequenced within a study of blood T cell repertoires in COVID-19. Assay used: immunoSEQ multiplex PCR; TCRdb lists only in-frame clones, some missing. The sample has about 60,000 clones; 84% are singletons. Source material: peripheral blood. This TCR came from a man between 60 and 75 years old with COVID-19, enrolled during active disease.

The CDR3 here is CASSRGQGMNTEAFF. In nucleotides, the CDR3 is TGCGCCAGCAGCCGGGGACAGGGAATGAACACTGAAGCTTTCTTT. This chain uses TRBV4-1 with TRBJ1-1, with 9 bases fitting TRBD1. Germline V gene sequence: CDR1 MGHRA, CDR2 YSYEKL. The V gene end was trimmed by 4 bases and the J gene end by 0 bases; junction bases not matched to a gene: 3. This CDR3 is built from 15 residues.